These 5 T cell receptor beta chains originate from one sample sequenced in a study of cytomegalovirus exposure and HLA in healthy donors. With 60 Vbeta and 13 Jbeta primers, the PCR was carried out. Produced via immunoSEQ multiplex PCR; TCRdb's table is partial and in-frame only. The sample contains 95,000 to 150,000 clones, about three quarters of which appear only once. The sample taken for sequencing was PBMCs. All receptors derive from a woman between 25 and 40 years old in good health and CMV-seronegative.

V gene TRBV10-2 combines with J gene TRBJ1-4; a weak D match, TRBD1 (6 bases). The V gene lost 3 bases and the J gene lost 4 bases, with 6 bases spanning the gap. The CDR3 is 13 residues long. Germline lookup yields CDR1 WSHSY and CDR2 SAAADI. The CDR3 spells CASSDRGNEKLFF. CDR3 nucleotides: TGCGCCAGCAGTGACAGGGGTAATGAAAAACTGTTTTTT.

The chain has TRBV7-2 and TRBJ2-7; TRBD2 matches 12 bases. V trimming: 4 bases; J trimming: 0 bases; junction bases outside the gene matches: 7. CDR1 is SGHTA, CDR2 FQGNSA, per germline. CDR3 length equals 17 residues. Here the CDR3 DNA reads TGTGCCAGCAGCTCCCGGACTAGCGGGATTAGCTCCTACGAGCAGTACTTC. Translating gives CASSSRTSGISSYEQYF.

The rearrangement joins TRBV9 to TRBJ1-1; D perhaps matches TRBD1 (5 bases). Trimming pared 4 bases from V and 4 bases from J, leaving 14 bases between. This CDR3 region has 14 residues. Germline CDR1 SGDLS, CDR2 YYNGEE. The CDR3 sequence is CASSPEGVSTEAFF. The CDR3, as DNA: TGTGCCAGCAGCCCCGAAGGGGTTAGCACTGAAGCTTTCTTT.

The chain carries TRBV10-3 and TRBJ1-1; no firm D call. CDR1 and CDR2 (germline): ENHRY, SYGVKD. CDR3 size: 15 residues. V dropped 3 bases and J dropped 3 bases, with 14 bases sitting between them. As DNA, the CDR3 is TGTGCCATCAGTGAATCCCGAGACGGGTACACTGAAGCTTTCTTT. Its translation is CAISESRDGYTEAFF.

CDR3 in amino acids: CSAIDRYEQYF. In DNA, the CDR3 is TGCAGTGCTATCGACAGATACGAGCAGTACTTC. V is TRBV20-1 and J is TRBJ2-7; D is possibly TRBD1 (5 bases). Germline V gene sequence: CDR1 DFQATT, CDR2 SNEGSKA (reference sequence). Trimming left V 4 bases short and J 4 bases short, with 8 bases between. The CDR3 extends over 11 amino acids.